Each of the 26 T cell receptor beta chains below was sequenced from the same sample in a study of blood T cell repertoires in COVID-19. The table came from immunoSEQ multiplex PCR; TCRdb's copy has only in-frame clones and leaves some out. The sample lists approximately 340,000 clones, approximately 82% seen once, with 2.5% to 3.5% in the top ten. The sample was peripheral blood. These receptors were obtained from a young man with active or convalescent COVID-19.

J is TRBJ1-2 and V is TRBV7-9; no definite D call. Trimming removed 5 bases from V and 4 bases from J, with 14 bases in between. The CDR3 is 14 residues long. Germline values: CDR1 SEHNR, CDR2 FQNEAQ (reference sequence). This chain's CDR3 is CASSLSRELYGYTF. CDR3 nucleotide sequence: TGTGCCAGCAGCCTATCCCGGGAGCTCTATGGCTACACCTTC.

This clone turned up a few times. V and J are TRBV29-1 and TRBJ1-2; 8 bases map to TRBD1. The junction had 1 base not matched to a gene; V was cut back by 1 base and J by 6 bases. The CDR3 covers 12 residues. The germline gives CDR1 SQVTM, CDR2 ANQGSEA. The CDR3 bases are TGCAGCGTTGAAGGGACAGGGAATGGCTACACCTTC. Translating it yields CSVEGTGNGYTF.

The J gene is TRBJ1-1, the V gene TRBV9, with no clear D. The germline V and J ends were trimmed by 0 bases and 2 bases, with 5 bases remaining between them. The CDR3 runs to 13 residues. CDR1 is SGDLS and CDR2 is YYNGEE in the germline V gene. The CDR3: CASSVGSNTEAFF. The CDR3 DNA is TGTGCCAGCAGCGTAGGCAGTAACACTGAAGCTTTCTTT.

This clone was counted a few times. The chain uses TRBV15 and TRBJ1-1; possibly TRBD1 for D (5 bases). V was shortened by 5 bases and J by 3 bases, with 13 bases between the two germline ends. Looked up from germline, CDR1 is LNHNV and CDR2 is YYDKDF (reference sequence). The CDR3 extends over 14 amino acids. Written as DNA, the CDR3 is TGTGCCACCAGCGGGAGGGACCTGGACACTGAAGCTTTCTTT. Its translation is CATSGRDLDTEAFF.

The genes are TRBV13 and TRBJ2-1; 9 bases align to TRBD2. Germline CDR1 and CDR2: PRHDT and FYEKMQ (reference sequence). The ends lost 1 base at V and 8 bases at J; junction bases unmatched: 6. There are 15 residues in the CDR3. As DNA, the CDR3 is TGTGCCAGCAGCTTAGTTGCGGGAGGGCTCCATGAGCAGTTCTTC. Translating gives CASSLVAGGLHEQFF.

This clone was observed a single time. Here the CDR3 reads CASSQEGGLAGDPLQYF. The CDR3 nucleotides read TGTGCCAGCAGCCAAGAAGGGGGGCTAGCGGGAGATCCGCTTCAGTACTTC. This sequence joins TRBV4-2 and TRBJ2-4; 10 bases match TRBD2. With 0 bases clipped from V and 11 bases from J, the junction kept 13 bases outside the gene matches. In germline, CDR1 is LGHNA, CDR2 YNFKEQ. The CDR3 runs to 17 residues.

V is TRBV30 and J is TRBJ2-1, with TRBD2 matching over 11 bases. Germline V gene data show CDR1 as GTSNPN and CDR2 as SVGIG (reference sequence). This CDR3 contains 13 residues. With 2 bases clipped from V and 6 bases from J, the junction kept 0 bases outside the gene matches. The chain's CDR3 is CAWSLAGGNEQFF. The CDR3, as DNA: TGTGCCTGGAGTCTAGCGGGAGGCAATGAGCAGTTCTTC.

The chain combines TRBV29-1 with TRBJ1-2, with D unclear. CDR3 length equals 12 residues. Germline loops: CDR1 SQVTM, CDR2 ANQGSEA. V shed 2 bases and J shed 3 bases, with 7 bases lying between them. The CDR3 DNA reads as TGCAGCGTTGAATCCGGTGACTATGGCTACACCTTC. It specifies CSVESGDYGYTF.

The chain joins TRBV7-2 to TRBJ2-3, with TRBD2 identical over 10 bases. The CDR3 contains 16 residues. CDR1 is SGHTA, CDR2 FQGNSA, per germline. V trimming: 2 bases; J trimming: 0 bases; junction bases outside the gene matches: 2. CDR3: CASSLQAGGSTDTQYF. The CDR3 nucleotides read TGTGCCAGCAGCTTACAAGCGGGAGGGAGCACAGATACGCAGTATTTT. Full variable domain (missing parts from reference TRBV7-2 and TRBJ2-3): GAGVSQSPSNKVTEKGKDVELRCDPISGHTALYWYRQSLGQGLEFLIYFQGNSAPDKSGLPSDRFSAERTGGSVSTLTIQRTQQEDSAVYLCASSLQAGGSTDTQYFGPGTRLTVL.

The chain joins TRBV5-1 to TRBJ1-1; D remains unclear. Per germline, CDR1 SGHRS and CDR2 YFSETQ. The CDR3 extends over 14 amino acids. The V gene lost 5 bases and the J gene lost 5 bases, with 16 bases spanning the gap. The CDR3 coding sequence is TGCGCCAGCAGATACGGCAGCAGGTCGACTGAAGCTTTCTTT. This encodes CASRYGSRSTEAFF.

This rearrangement joins TRBV25-1 to TRBJ2-7; TRBD2 is a possible D gene (5 bases). The CDR3 consists of 14 residues. Trimming cost V 3 bases and J 2 bases, with 11 bases left between them. Looked up from germline, CDR1 is MGHDK and CDR2 is SYGVNS. In nucleotides, the CDR3 is TGTGCCAGCAGTGACGACTATGCGGCCTACGAGCAGTACTTC. This encodes CASSDDYAAYEQYF.

The chain links TRBV28 to TRBJ1-1; the D gene is possibly TRBD1 (6 bases). Looked up from germline, CDR1 is MDHEN and CDR2 is SYDVKM. The CDR3 extends over 15 amino acids. V was shortened by 7 bases and J by 0 bases, with 15 bases between the two germline ends. The CDR3 DNA is TGTGCCAGCAATCAACAGGGCAAGGTGAACACTGAAGCTTTCTTT. As protein: CASNQQGKVNTEAFF.

The chain carries TRBV19 and TRBJ1-4, with TRBD1 as a possible D gene (5 bases). V lost 8 bases and J 5 bases, leaving 9 bases between the germline ends. CDR1 and CDR2 (germline): LNHDA, SQIVND (reference sequence). The CDR3 runs to 12 residues. The CDR3 DNA is TGTGCCAGTCTAGACAGAAATGAAAAACTGTTTTTT. Translating it yields CASLDRNEKLFF.

V gene TRBV10-3 combines with J gene TRBJ1-5; 9 nucleotides line up with TRBD1. The CDR3 length is 16 residues. The ends lost 4 bases at V and 6 bases at J; junction bases unmatched: 10. Germline V gene lookup returns CDR1 ENHRY and CDR2 SYGVKD. The CDR3 coding sequence is TGTGCCATCAGTGGACCGGGACAGGGATCAGCTCAGCCCCAGCATTTT. This sequence encodes CAISGPGQGSAQPQHF.

The CDR3 sequence: CSVVTGPREQFF. The CDR3 coding sequence is TGCAGCGTTGTGACAGGCCCTAGGGAGCAGTTCTTC. V gene TRBV29-1 combines with J gene TRBJ2-1; D may be TRBD1 (6 bases). CDR3 length: 12 residues. V was clipped by 4 bases and J by 10 bases, with 14 bases between them. Germline V gives CDR1 SQVTM, CDR2 ANQGSEA.

The chain has TRBV7-3 and TRBJ2-7; 15 bases match TRBD2. The ends lost 0 bases at V and 3 bases at J; junction bases unmatched: 0. The CDR3 is made up of 16 amino acids. Germline CDR1 reads SGHTA; CDR2 reads FQGTGA. This CDR3 reads CASSLTGLAGGYEQYF. CDR3 bases: TGTGCCAGCAGCTTAACGGGACTAGCGGGGGGCTACGAGCAGTACTTC.

The gene calls are TRBV5-1 and TRBJ1-1; 7 nucleotides match TRBD1. With 2 bases clipped from V and 0 bases from J, the junction kept 4 bases outside the gene matches. The CDR3 has 15 amino acids. Per germline, CDR1 SGHRS and CDR2 YFSETQ. For the CDR3, the DNA is TGCGCCAGCAGCTTTTTGACAGGGCTGAACACTGAAGCTTTCTTT. This sequence encodes CASSFLTGLNTEAFF.

In its sample, this clone was seen many times. The chain carries TRBV28 and TRBJ1-5; 9 nucleotides agree with TRBD1. Germline-derived CDR1 and CDR2 are MDHEN and SYDVKM. The V and J ends lost 3 bases and 7 bases, in that order; junction bases with no gene match: 10. The CDR3 totals 16 residues. The CDR3 loop reads CASSLPWTGVGQPQHF. The CDR3 DNA reads as TGTGCCAGCAGTTTGCCCTGGACAGGGGTTGGACAGCCCCAGCATTTT.

This clone was observed a single time. The chain joins TRBV6-2 or TRBV6-3 to TRBJ1-2; D may be TRBD1 (5 bases). Germline CDR1 reads MNHEY; CDR2 reads SVGEGT. The V end lost 8 bases, the J end lost 2 bases, and 24 bases lay between the germline ends. CDR3 length: 17 residues. Here the CDR3 reads CASRLTGAAPGNYGYTF. CDR3 DNA sequence: TGTGCCAGCCGTTTAACAGGAGCCGCCCCTGGGAACTATGGCTACACCTTC.

This CDR3 is CASSLGTGNTEAFF. The CDR3 DNA reads TGTGCCAGTAGCCTAGGGACAGGGAATACTGAAGCTTTCTTT. The V gene is TRBV19, the J gene TRBJ1-1; 9 positions match TRBD1. With V trimmed by 6 bases and J by 5 bases, 7 bases remained unmatched. The germline V gene encodes CDR1 LNHDA and CDR2 SQIVND (reference sequence). The CDR3 is 14 residues long.

This chain joins TRBV7-9 and TRBJ2-4; 7 positions match TRBD1. J gave up 9 bases and V 1 base, and 0 bases lay outside the gene matches. Germline V CDR1 and CDR2: SEHNR, FQNEAQ (reference sequence). CDR3 size: 12 residues. The CDR3 loop reads CASSLDRGIQYF. As DNA, the CDR3 is TGTGCCAGCAGCTTAGACAGGGGCATTCAGTACTTC.

The chain links TRBV2 to TRBJ1-3, with a weak D call TRBD1 (5 bases). CDR1 is SNHLY and CDR2 is FYNNEI in the germline V gene. Between the trimmed V and J ends, which lost 6 bases and 2 bases, there was a span of 17 bases. This CDR3 comprises 16 residues. The CDR3 sequence is CASRLGWGVTGNTIYF. DNA for the CDR3: TGTGCCAGCAGGCTTGGGTGGGGGGTTACTGGAAACACCATATATTTT.

The chain is built from TRBV10-1 and TRBJ1-5, with 8 bases aligning to TRBD1. The CDR3 consists of 14 residues. CDR1 WNHNN and CDR2 SYGVQD come from the germline V gene (reference sequence). Trimming removed 2 bases from V and 6 bases from J; junction bases left unmatched: 3. The CDR3 protein is CASSEGQGIQPQHF. DNA for the CDR3: TGCGCCAGCAGTGAGGGACAGGGAATTCAGCCCCAGCATTTT.

This chain uses TRBV7-9 with TRBJ1-3; possibly TRBD1 for D (5 bases). This CDR3 spans 15 amino acids. CDR1 is SEHNR, CDR2 FQNEAQ, per germline (reference sequence). Trimming took off 0 bases at V and 6 bases at J, with 12 bases between the two ends. This CDR3 reads CASSLAQQGPNTIYF. The CDR3 DNA reads as TGTGCCAGCAGCTTAGCGCAGCAGGGCCCAAACACCATATATTTT.

The chain couples TRBV4-3 to TRBJ2-1; D is possibly TRBD1 (5 bases). Per germline, CDR1 LGHNA and CDR2 YSLEER. This CDR3 spans 15 amino acids. Between the trimmed V and J ends, which lost 4 bases and 0 bases, there was a span of 10 bases. The CDR3 region has the DNA TGCGCCAGCAGCCCTCAGGGAAGCTCCTACAATGAGCAGTTCTTC. As protein: CASSPQGSSYNEQFF.

This chain joins TRBV27 and TRBJ1-2; maybe TRBD1 (5 bases). Trimming shortened V by 5 bases and J by 2 bases, and 15 bases separated the two germline ends. The CDR3 covers 15 residues. Germline lookup yields CDR1 MNHEY and CDR2 SMNVEV (reference sequence). Written as DNA, the CDR3 is TGTGCCAGCAGTCGCCAAATGACAGCGAACTATGGCTACACCTTC. Its translation is CASSRQMTANYGYTF.